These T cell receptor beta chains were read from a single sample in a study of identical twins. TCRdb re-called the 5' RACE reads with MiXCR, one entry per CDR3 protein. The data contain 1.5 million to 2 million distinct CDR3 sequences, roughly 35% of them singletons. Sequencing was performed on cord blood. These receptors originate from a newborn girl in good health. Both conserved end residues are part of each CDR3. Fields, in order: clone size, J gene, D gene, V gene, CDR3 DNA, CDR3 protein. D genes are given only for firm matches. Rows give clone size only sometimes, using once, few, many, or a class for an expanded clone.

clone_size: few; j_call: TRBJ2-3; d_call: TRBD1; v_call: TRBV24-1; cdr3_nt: TGTGCCACCAGTGATTCGAGGACGACAGGGTCTAGCACAGATACGCAGTATTTT; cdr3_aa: CATSDSRTTGSSTDTQYF
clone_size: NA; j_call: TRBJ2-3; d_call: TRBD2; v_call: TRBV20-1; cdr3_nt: TGCAGTGCTAGAGATTGGGAGGGAGCGAGAGATACGCAGTATTTT; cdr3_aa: CSARDWEGARDTQYF
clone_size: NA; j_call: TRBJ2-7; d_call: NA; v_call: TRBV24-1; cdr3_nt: TGTGCCACCAGTGATAGGCAGGGCTACGAGCAGTACTTC; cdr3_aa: CATSDRQGYEQYF
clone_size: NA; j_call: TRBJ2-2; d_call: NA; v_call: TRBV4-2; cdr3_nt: TGTGCCAGCAGCCAAGGAGCTAGCGCGAACACCGGGGAGCTGTTTTTT; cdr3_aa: CASSQGASANTGELFF
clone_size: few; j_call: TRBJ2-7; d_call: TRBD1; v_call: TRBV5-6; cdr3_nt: TGTGCCAGCAGCCAACGACAGGGATTCTACGAGCAGTACTTC; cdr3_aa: CASSQRQGFYEQYF
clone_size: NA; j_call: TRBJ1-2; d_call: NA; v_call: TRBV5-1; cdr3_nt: TGCGCCAGCAGCATGGGGGCCTATGGCTACACCTTC; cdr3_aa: CASSMGAYGYTF
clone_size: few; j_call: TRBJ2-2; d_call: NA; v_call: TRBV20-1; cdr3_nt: TGCAGTGCTAGAGTGGGGGGGGCCCACACCGGGGAGCTGTTTTTT; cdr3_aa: CSARVGGAHTGELFF
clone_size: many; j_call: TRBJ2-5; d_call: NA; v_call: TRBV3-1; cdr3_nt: TGTGCCAGCAGCCAAGATGGCAGATACCAAGAGACCCAGTACTTC; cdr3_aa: CASSQDGRYQETQYF
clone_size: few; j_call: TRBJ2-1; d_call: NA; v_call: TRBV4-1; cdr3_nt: TGCGCCAGCAGCCAAGTAAGCGCGTCGGCCAAAGAGACCCAGTTCTTC; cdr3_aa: CASSQVSASAKETQFF
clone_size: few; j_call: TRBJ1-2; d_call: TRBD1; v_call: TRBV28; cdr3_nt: TGTGCCAGCAGTTTAAATGACAGGGTTGGCTACACCTTC; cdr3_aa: CASSLNDRVGYTF
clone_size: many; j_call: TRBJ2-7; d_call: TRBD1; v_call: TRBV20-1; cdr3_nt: TGCAGTGCTTCAAGACAGGGCTACGAGCAGTACTTC; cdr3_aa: CSASRQGYEQYF
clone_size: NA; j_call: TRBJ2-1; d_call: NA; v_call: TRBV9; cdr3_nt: TGTGCCAGCAGCGTAGGGACTCCCTACAATGAGCAGTTCTTC; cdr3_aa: CASSVGTPYNEQFF
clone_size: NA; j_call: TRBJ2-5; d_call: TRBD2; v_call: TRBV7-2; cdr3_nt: TGTGCCAGCAGCTTAGGGCTCCATACTAGCGGGAGTAGGCATGAGCAGTACTTC; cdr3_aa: CASSLGLHTSGSRHEQYF
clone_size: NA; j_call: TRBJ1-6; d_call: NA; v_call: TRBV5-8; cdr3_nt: TGTGCCAGCAGCTCGGAAATTGGCTATAATTCACCCCTCCACTTT; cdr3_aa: CASSSEIGYNSPLHF
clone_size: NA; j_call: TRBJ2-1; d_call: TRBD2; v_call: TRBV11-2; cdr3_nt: TGTGCCAGCGGCTTAGCGGGGTTCAATGAGCAGTTCTTC; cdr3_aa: CASGLAGFNEQFF
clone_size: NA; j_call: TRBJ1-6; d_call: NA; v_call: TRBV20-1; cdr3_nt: TGCAGTGCTAGAGATGGACAGCCTTATAATTCACCCCTCCACTTT; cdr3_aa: CSARDGQPYNSPLHF
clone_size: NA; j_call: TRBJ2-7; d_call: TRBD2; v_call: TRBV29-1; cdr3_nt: TGCAGCGGTACTATTACGGCGGGAGGGCGGGACGATGAGCAGTACTTC; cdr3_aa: CSGTITAGGRDDEQYF
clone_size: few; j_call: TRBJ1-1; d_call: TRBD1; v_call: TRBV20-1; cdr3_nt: TGCAGTGCTAGAGGACAGGGGGCGCAGAACACTGAAGCTTTCTTT; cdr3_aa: CSARGQGAQNTEAFF
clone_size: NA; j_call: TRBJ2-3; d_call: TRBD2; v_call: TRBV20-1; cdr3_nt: TGCGGTGCTAGCGGGGGGGCCCCTAGCACAGATACGCAGTATTTT; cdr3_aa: CGASGGAPSTDTQYF
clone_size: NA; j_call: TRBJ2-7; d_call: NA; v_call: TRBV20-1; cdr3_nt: TGCAGTGCTAGAGATGGCAGGGTTTCCCCTTATTCCTACGAGCAGTACTTC; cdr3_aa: CSARDGRVSPYSYEQYF
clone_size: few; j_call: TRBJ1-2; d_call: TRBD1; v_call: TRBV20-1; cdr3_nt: TGCAGTGCCCCCGGGACAGGGACAACTAACTATGGCTACACCTTC; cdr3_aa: CSAPGTGTTNYGYTF
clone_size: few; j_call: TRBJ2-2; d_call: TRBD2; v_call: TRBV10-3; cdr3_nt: TGTGCCATCAGTTTAGCGGGAGAGCACACCGGGGAGCTGTTTTTT; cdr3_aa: CAISLAGEHTGELFF
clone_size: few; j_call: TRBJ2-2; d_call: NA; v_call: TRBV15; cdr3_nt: TGTGCCACCAGCAGAGTTCAGAACACCGGGGAGCTGTTTTTT; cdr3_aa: CATSRVQNTGELFF
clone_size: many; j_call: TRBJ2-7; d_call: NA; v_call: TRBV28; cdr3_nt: TGTGCCAGCAGTTTAGCGTGGCAGGGGTACGAGCAGTACTTC; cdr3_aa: CASSLAWQGYEQYF
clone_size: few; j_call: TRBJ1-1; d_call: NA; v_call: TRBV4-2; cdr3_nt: TGTGCCAGCAGCCAAGGTCGGGGTCCTGAAGCTTTCTTT; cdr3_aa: CASSQGRGPEAFF
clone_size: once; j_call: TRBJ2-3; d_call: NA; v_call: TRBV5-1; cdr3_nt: TGCGCCAGCAGCTGGGGACGAAGCGGCACAGATACGCAGAATTTT; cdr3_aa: CASSWGRSGTDTQNF
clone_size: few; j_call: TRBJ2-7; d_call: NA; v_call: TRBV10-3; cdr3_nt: TGTGCCATCAGTGAAATCTATGGGGAGGACGAGCAGTACTTC; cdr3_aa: CAISEIYGEDEQYF
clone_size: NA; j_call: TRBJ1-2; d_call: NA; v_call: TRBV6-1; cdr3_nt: TGTGCCAGCAGTGAGGGGGCTGACTATGGCTTCACCTTC; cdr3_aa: CASSEGADYGFTF
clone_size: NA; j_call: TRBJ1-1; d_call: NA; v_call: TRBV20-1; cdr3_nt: TGCAGGGCCTTTCGGGGGAACACTGAAGCTTTCTTT; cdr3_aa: CRAFRGNTEAFF
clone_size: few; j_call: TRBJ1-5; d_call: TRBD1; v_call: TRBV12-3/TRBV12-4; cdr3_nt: TGTGCCAGCAGTTTTTCGCCCAGGGGGCCAAATCAGCCCCAGCATTTT; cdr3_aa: CASSFSPRGPNQPQHF
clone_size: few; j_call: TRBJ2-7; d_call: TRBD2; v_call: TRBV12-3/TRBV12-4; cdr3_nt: TGTGCCAGCAGTTTACGAAGTCAGGGAGGGTACGAGCAGTACTTC; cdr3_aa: CASSLRSQGGYEQYF
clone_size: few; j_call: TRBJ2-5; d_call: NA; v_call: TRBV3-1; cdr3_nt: TGTGCCAGCAGCCAAGATCCAAAGGGCCTCAATGAGCAGTACTTC; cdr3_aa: CASSQDPKGLNEQYF
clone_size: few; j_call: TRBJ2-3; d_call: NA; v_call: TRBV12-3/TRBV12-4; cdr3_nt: TGTGCCTGCTTCGAGACGGGGCTTAGCACAGATACGCAGTATTTT; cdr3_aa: CACFETGLSTDTQYF
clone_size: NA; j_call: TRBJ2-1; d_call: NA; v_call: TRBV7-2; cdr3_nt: TGTGCCAGCACCAATTCGGGGGCAGGGGGCTACAATGAGCAGTTCTTC; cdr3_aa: CASTNSGAGGYNEQFF
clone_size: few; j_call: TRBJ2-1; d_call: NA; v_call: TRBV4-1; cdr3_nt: TGCGCCAGCAGCAGACTGGGCTTACGGGGCGATAAGCAGTTCTTC; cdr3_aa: CASSRLGLRGDKQFF
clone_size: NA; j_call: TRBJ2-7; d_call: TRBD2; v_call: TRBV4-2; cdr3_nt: TGTGCCAGCAGCCAAGAAATGCTAGCGGGGACCTACGAGCAGTACTTC; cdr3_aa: CASSQEMLAGTYEQYF
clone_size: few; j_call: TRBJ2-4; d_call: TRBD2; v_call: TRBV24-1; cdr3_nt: TGTGCCACCAGTGCGGGACTAGCGGACAAAAACATTCAGTACTTC; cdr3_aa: CATSAGLADKNIQYF
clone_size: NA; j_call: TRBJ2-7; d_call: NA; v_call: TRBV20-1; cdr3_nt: TGCAGTGCTAGAGATCACTGCAGGGGCTACGAGCAGTACTTC; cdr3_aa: CSARDHCRGYEQYF
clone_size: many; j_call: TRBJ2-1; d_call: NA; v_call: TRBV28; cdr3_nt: TGTGCCAGCAGGACTGGGGGCCATGAGCAGTTCTTC; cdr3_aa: CASRTGGHEQFF
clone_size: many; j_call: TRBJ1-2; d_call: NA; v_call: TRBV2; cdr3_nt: TGTGCCAGCAGTGAATCTGAGGTCTACTATGGCTACACCTTC; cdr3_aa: CASSESEVYYGYTF
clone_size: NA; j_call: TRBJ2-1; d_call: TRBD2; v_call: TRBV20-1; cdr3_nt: TGCAGTGCTAGACCTCCTAGCGGGCCCTCCTACGAGCAGTTCTTC; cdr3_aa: CSARPPSGPSYEQFF